The 25 T cell receptor beta chains below were found in one sample sequenced in a study of T cell clonotyping in hematopoietic cell transplantation. Sequenced by immunoSEQ multiplex PCR; TCRdb stores in-frame clones only, minus some. The data hold about 1,800 clones, with about 93% observed a single time. Documented time point: recipient sample about 28 days before transplant, after cytoreduction. The sequencing used peripheral blood mononuclear cells, collected before stem cell transplant. These receptors all stem from a woman between 45 and 65 years old with acute myeloid leukemia. Some clones in this sample may be carry-over from other donors' samples.

The J gene is TRBJ1-5, the V gene TRBV29-1; D perhaps matches TRBD1 (5 bases). Trimming took 5 bases from V and 5 from J, leaving 10 bases between them. The CDR3 extends over 12 amino acids. Germline V CDR1 and CDR2: SQVTM, ANQGSEA. This CDR3 reads CSVWDGDQPQHF. The CDR3 DNA is TGCAGCGTTTGGGACGGGGATCAGCCCCAGCATTTT.

The J gene is TRBJ2-1, the V gene TRBV7-3; TRBD2 agrees at 7 bases. This CDR3 spans 15 amino acids. J lost 4 bases, V lost 5 bases, and 8 bases had no gene match. Germline CDR1 is SGHTA and CDR2 is FQGTGA. DNA of the CDR3: TGTGCCAGCAGCCCACGCGGGCGGGGGTACAATGAGCAGTTCTTC. Translation gives CASSPRGRGYNEQFF.

The J gene is TRBJ2-2, the V gene TRBV5-1, with 10 bases aligning to TRBD2. Losses at the gene ends were 4 bases for V and 2 bases for J; bases not matched to a gene: 8. This CDR3 spans 17 amino acids. CDR1 and CDR2 (germline): SGHRS, YFSETQ. Written as DNA, the CDR3 is TGCGCCAGCAGCCCGGGAATAGCGGGGGGCAACACCGGGGAGCTGTTTTTT. Amino acid sequence: CASSPGIAGGNTGELFF.

The V and J genes are TRBV6-5 and TRBJ1-1; D unresolved. CDR3 length: 13 amino acids. CDR1 is MNHEY and CDR2 is SVGAGI in the germline V gene. The V and J ends lost 5 bases and 1 base respectively, with 8 bases between them. The CDR3 is CASSRVKNTEAFF. Written as DNA, the CDR3 is TGTGCCAGCAGTCGGGTTAAGAACACTGAAGCTTTCTTT.

J is TRBJ2-7 and V is TRBV7-2, with D hard to call. Deletions cut 2 bases from V and 6 bases from J, with 14 bases between. The CDR3 sequence is 14 residues long. The V gene's germline CDR1 is SGHTA and CDR2 FQGNSA. The chain's CDR3 is CASSLIGGPGEQYF. The CDR3 region has the DNA TGTGCCAGCAGCTTAATCGGCGGTCCAGGCGAGCAGTACTTC.

This sequence joins TRBV14 and TRBJ2-3, with D perhaps TRBD1 (6 bases). The CDR3 sequence is 12 residues long. V was cut by 4 bases and J by 7 bases, with 9 bases left in between. The germline V gene has CDR1 SGHDN and CDR2 FVKESK. CDR3 residues: CASSPRGYTQYF. The CDR3, as DNA: TGTGCCAGCAGCCCCAGGGGATATACGCAGTATTTT.

The chain carries TRBV30 and TRBJ2-7, with TRBD2 identical over 8 bases. Trimming took 2 bases from V and 0 from J; bases not matched to a gene: 0. Germline CDR1 is GTSNPN and CDR2 is SVGIG (reference sequence). The CDR3 has 13 residues. The CDR3 protein is CAWSRGGSYEQYF. The CDR3 nucleotides are TGTGCCTGGAGTCGGGGGGGCTCCTACGAGCAGTACTTC.

The CDR3 coding sequence is TGTGCCAGCAGCTTAGGAGGTTTCAGGGAGGAGTATGGCTACACCTTC. It is translated as CASSLGGFREEYGYTF. The gene calls are TRBV7-9 and TRBJ1-2; TRBD1 might be the D (5 bases). V lost 1 base and J 5 bases, leaving 17 bases between the germline ends. The CDR3 covers 16 residues. Germline CDR1 reads SEHNR; CDR2 reads FQNEAQ (reference sequence).

The CDR3 reads CASSLGLLRGGRDTQYF. The DNA for the CDR3 is TGTGCCAGCAGCTTAGGGTTATTGCGGGGGGGCAGAGATACGCAGTATTTT. The chain joins TRBV7-2 to TRBJ2-3; 9 bases map to TRBD2. V lost 1 base, J lost 5 bases, and 10 bases stayed unmatched. CDR1 and CDR2 (germline): SGHTA, FQGNSA. The CDR3 has 17 amino acids.

The gene calls are TRBV19 and TRBJ2-7; TRBD1 agrees at 7 bases. This CDR3 has 15 amino acids. The V segment lost 6 bases and the J segment 4 bases; nucleotides outside the gene matches: 12. The germline gives CDR1 LNHDA, CDR2 SQIVND (reference sequence). The CDR3 loop is CASSPIGQALYEQYF. CDR3 DNA: TGTGCCAGTAGCCCTATCGGACAGGCGCTTTACGAGCAGTACTTC.

The rearrangement uses TRBV2 and TRBJ1-4, with 7 bases identical to TRBD1. The CDR3 is 16 residues long. From germline, CDR1 is SNHLY and CDR2 FYNNEI. V lost 4 bases, J lost 8 bases, and 13 bases stayed unmatched. The CDR3 DNA is TGTGCCAGCAGTGGCCTCACAGGGGCTTCAGAGGAAAAACTGTTTTTT. Amino acids: CASSGLTGASEEKLFF.

This clone was seen a single time. The CDR3 region has the DNA TGTGCCAGCAGCCAAGAGACGCGGGGCGATGGCTACACCTTC. Translated: CASSQETRGDGYTF. The rearrangement joins TRBV4-2 to TRBJ1-2; weak D call: TRBD1 (5 bases). V gave up 0 bases and J gave up 6 bases, with 11 bases separating them. The CDR3 has 14 amino acids. Germline loops: CDR1 LGHNA, CDR2 YNFKEQ.

The rearrangement links TRBV15 to TRBJ2-3; 7 bases are a match to TRBD1. The trim removed 0 bases at V and 3 bases at J, leaving 6 bases unmatched. The CDR3 is 16 residues long. Germline CDR1 is LNHNV and CDR2 is YYDKDF (reference sequence). The CDR3, as DNA: TGTGCCACCAGCAGAGATTTAGGGGGACAGACAGATACGCAGTATTTT. Translated: CATSRDLGGQTDTQYF.

The chain joins TRBV7-2 to TRBJ2-7; 10 bases are a match to TRBD2. The V and J ends lost 0 bases and 2 bases, in that order; junction bases with no gene match: 1. The length of the CDR3 is 15 residues. In germline, CDR1 is SGHTA, CDR2 FQGNSA. CDR3 nucleotide sequence: TGTGCCAGCAGCTTAGCAACTAGCGGGGCCTACGAGCAGTACTTC. Translation gives CASSLATSGAYEQYF.

The chain links TRBV2 to TRBJ1-6, with 8 bases aligning to TRBD1. The length of the CDR3 is 15 residues. Trimming cost V 4 bases and J 6 bases; bases outside gene matches: 5. The V gene's germline CDR1 is SNHLY and CDR2 FYNNEI. CDR3 sequence reads: CASSVTGGFNSPLHF. The CDR3 DNA is TGTGCCAGCAGTGTAACAGGGGGATTTAATTCACCCCTCCACTTT.

A single count supports this clone. The V gene is TRBV11-3, the J gene TRBJ2-3; possibly TRBD1 or TRBD2 for D (6 bases each). V lost 4 bases and J 5 bases, leaving 19 bases between the germline ends. The CDR3 spans 16 residues. The germline V gene has CDR1 SGHNT and CDR2 YENEEA. The CDR3 protein is CASSSLFSGGQDTQYF. Written as DNA, the CDR3 is TGTGCCAGCAGCTCACTATTCTCTGGGGGGCAAGATACGCAGTATTTT.

CDR3 nucleotides: TGTGCCAGCAGCTTGTTTGGGGGCGCGGAGACCCAGTACTTC. It yields the protein CASSLFGGAETQYF. The gene calls are TRBV5-5 and TRBJ2-5, with D tentatively TRBD1 (6 bases). Germline-derived CDR1 and CDR2 are SGHKS and YYEKEE (reference sequence). The CDR3 sequence is 14 residues long. The germline V and J ends were trimmed by 1 base and 5 bases, with 12 bases remaining between them.

The rearrangement uses TRBV6-6 and TRBJ1-2; D is undetermined. CDR3 length: 13 residues. Trimming took off 6 bases at V and 8 bases at J, with 16 bases between the two ends. CDR1 MNHNY and CDR2 SVGAGI come from the germline V gene (reference sequence). CDR3 amino acids: CASSGPRADGYTF. The CDR3 DNA is TGTGCCAGCAGCGGACCGAGGGCCGACGGCTACACCTTC.

The V and J genes are TRBV19 and TRBJ1-2; TRBD1 matches at 12 bases. CDR1 and CDR2 (germline): LNHDA, SQIVND (reference sequence). The CDR3 consists of 16 residues. Germline trimming cut 5 bases from V and 8 bases from J; bases unmatched to any gene: 12. The CDR3 nucleotides are TGTGCCAGTAGTGCTCGTCCGGGACAGGGGGCTCCCGGCTACACCTTC. Translating gives CASSARPGQGAPGYTF.

This chain connects TRBV6-6 to TRBJ1-2; D gene uncertain. From germline, CDR1 is MNHNY and CDR2 SVGAGI (reference sequence). The CDR3 loop spans 11 amino acids. V lost 2 bases and J lost 6, with 4 bases in between. The CDR3 nucleotides are TGTGCCAGCAGTTACCGAAATGGCTACACCTTC. Its translation is CASSYRNGYTF.

The rearrangement uses TRBV7-2 and TRBJ1-6; no reliable D call. V was shortened by 1 base and J by 3 bases, with 13 bases between the two germline ends. The germline CDR1 and CDR2 sequences are SGHTA and FQGNSA. This CDR3 comprises 17 residues. The CDR3 is CASSLDYGVGYNSPLHF. As DNA, the CDR3 is TGTGCCAGCAGCTTAGACTACGGGGTAGGCTATAATTCACCCCTCCACTTT.

This chain uses TRBV30 with TRBJ1-6; 7 bases fit TRBD1. CDR3 size: 15 residues. In germline, CDR1 is GTSNPN, CDR2 SVGIG (reference sequence). Trimming removed 5 bases from V and 5 bases from J; junction bases left unmatched: 9. CDR3 nucleotide sequence: TGTGCCTGGGGTCCACAGGGGCTAGATAATTCACCCCTCCACTTT. This encodes CAWGPQGLDNSPLHF. The variable domain in full, completed from reference TRBV30 and TRBJ1-6, reads SQTIHQWPATLVQPVGSPLSLECTVEGTSNPNLYWYRQAAGRGLQLLFYSVGIGQISSEVPQNLSASRPQDRQFILSSKKLLLSDSGFYLCAWGPQGLDNSPLHFGNGTRLTVT.

V is TRBV7-3 and J is TRBJ2-7, with 9 nucleotides matching TRBD2. V trimming: 2 bases; J trimming: 0 bases; junction bases outside the gene matches: 2. The length of the CDR3 is 15 residues. The germline V gene encodes CDR1 SGHTA and CDR2 FQGTGA. The CDR3 bases are TGTGCCAGCAGCTTATCTAGCGGGACCTCCTACGAGCAGTACTTC. It yields the protein CASSLSSGTSYEQYF.

V usage is TRBV4-2 and J usage is TRBJ2-2, with 9 bases identical to TRBD1. CDR1 is LGHNA and CDR2 is YNFKEQ in the germline V gene. Trimming cost V 3 bases and J 7 bases; bases outside gene matches: 6. The CDR3 loop spans 15 amino acids. CDR3 nucleotides: TGTGCCAGCAGCCAGGCGACAGGGGGTAGCGGGGAGCTGTTTTTT. Residues: CASSQATGGSGELFF.

CDR3 coding DNA: TGTGCCAGCAGCCCGGACCTAGGGGGGACCTACAATGAGCAGTTCTTC. Amino acids: CASSPDLGGTYNEQFF. The gene calls are TRBV11-2 and TRBJ2-1; perhaps D is TRBD1 or TRBD2 (6 bases each). The CDR3 length is 16 residues. The germline gives CDR1 SGHAT, CDR2 FQNNGV. V was trimmed by 5 bases and J by 2 bases, leaving 16 bases between them.